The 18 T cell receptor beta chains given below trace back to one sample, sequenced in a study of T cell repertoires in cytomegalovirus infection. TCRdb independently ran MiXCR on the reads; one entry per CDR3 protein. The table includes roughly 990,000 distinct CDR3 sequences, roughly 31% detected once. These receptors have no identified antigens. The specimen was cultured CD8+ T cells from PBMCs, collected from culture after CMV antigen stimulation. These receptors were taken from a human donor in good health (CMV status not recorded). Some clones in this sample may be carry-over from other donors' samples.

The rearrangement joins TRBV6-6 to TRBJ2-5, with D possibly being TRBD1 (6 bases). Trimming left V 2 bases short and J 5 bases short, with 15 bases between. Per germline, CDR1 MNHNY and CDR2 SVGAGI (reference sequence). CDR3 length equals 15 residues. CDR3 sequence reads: CASSYRHRDGETQYF. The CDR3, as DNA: TGTGCCAGCAGTTACCGACACAGGGATGGGGAGACCCAGTACTTC.

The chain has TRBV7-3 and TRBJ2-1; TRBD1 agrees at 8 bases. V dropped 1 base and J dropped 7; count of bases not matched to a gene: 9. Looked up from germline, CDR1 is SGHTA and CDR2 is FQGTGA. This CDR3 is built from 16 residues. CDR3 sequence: CASSLSVTGVKNEQFF. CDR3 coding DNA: TGTGCCAGCAGCTTAAGTGTGACAGGGGTAAAGAATGAGCAGTTCTTC. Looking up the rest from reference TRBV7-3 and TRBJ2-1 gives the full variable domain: GAGVSQTPSNKVTEKGKYVELRCDPISGHTALYWYRQSLGQGPEFLIYFQGTGAADDSGLPNDRFFAVRPEGSVSTLKIQRTERGDSAVYLCASSLSVTGVKNEQFFGPGTRLTVL.

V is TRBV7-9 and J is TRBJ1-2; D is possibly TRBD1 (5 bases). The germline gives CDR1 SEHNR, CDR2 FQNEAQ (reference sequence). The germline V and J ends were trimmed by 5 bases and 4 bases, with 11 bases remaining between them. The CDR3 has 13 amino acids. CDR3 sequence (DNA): TGTGCCAGCAGCCCCCGGGACCCCTATGGCTACACCTTC. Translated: CASSPRDPYGYTF.

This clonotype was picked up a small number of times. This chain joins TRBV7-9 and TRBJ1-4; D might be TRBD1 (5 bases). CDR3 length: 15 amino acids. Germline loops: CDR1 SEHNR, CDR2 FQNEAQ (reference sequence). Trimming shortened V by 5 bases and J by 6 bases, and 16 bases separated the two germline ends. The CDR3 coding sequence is TGTGCCAGCAGCCCAAGGGACGGGCAATATGAAAAACTGTTTTTT. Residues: CASSPRDGQYEKLFF.

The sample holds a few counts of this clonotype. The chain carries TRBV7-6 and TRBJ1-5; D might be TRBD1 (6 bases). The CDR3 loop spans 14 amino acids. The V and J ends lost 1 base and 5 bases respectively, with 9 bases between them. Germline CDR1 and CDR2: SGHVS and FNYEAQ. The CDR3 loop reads CASSLGEGDQPQHF. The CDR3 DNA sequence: TGTGCCAGCAGCTTAGGGGAGGGGGATCAGCCCCAGCATTTT.

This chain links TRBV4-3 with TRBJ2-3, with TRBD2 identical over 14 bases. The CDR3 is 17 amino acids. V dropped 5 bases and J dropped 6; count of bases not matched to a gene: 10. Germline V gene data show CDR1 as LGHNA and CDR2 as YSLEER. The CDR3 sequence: CASSFRLAGGPVDTQYF. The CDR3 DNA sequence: TGCGCCAGCAGCTTTCGACTAGCGGGGGGGCCGGTGGATACGCAGTATTTT.

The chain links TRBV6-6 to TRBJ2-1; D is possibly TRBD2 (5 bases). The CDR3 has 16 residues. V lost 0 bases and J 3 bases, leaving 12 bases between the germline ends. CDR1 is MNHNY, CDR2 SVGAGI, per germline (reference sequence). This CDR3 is CASSYSIRGGYNEQFF. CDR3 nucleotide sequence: TGTGCCAGCAGTTACTCGATTCGGGGTGGCTACAATGAGCAGTTCTTC.

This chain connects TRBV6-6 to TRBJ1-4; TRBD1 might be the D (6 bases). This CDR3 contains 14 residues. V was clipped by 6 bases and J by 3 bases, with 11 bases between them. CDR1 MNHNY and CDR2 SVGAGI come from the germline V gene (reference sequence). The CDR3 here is CASSTGTPNEKLFF. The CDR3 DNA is TGTGCCAGCAGCACCGGGACACCTAATGAAAAACTGTTTTTT.

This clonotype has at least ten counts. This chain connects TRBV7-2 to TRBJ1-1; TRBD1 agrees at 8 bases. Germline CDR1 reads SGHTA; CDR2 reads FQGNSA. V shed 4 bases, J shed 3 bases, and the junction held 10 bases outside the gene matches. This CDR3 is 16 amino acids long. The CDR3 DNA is TGTGCCAGCAGCTCCAGGGGGCAGGGGCCGTACACTGAAGCTTTCTTT. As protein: CASSSRGQGPYTEAFF.

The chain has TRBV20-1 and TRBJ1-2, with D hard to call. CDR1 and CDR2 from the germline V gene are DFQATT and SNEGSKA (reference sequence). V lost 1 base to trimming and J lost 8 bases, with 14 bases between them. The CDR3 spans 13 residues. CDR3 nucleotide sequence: TGCAGTGCTAGAGCTTCAACACCTGGGGGCTACACCTTC. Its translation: CSARASTPGGYTF.

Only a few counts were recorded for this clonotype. CDR3: CASGKQGLRDYGYTF. CDR3 DNA: TGTGCCAGCGGGAAACAGGGTCTTCGGGACTATGGCTACACCTTC. The chain recombines TRBV6-2 or TRBV6-3 with TRBJ1-2, with D possibly matching TRBD1 (6 bases). The CDR3 extends over 15 amino acids. From germline, CDR1 is MNHEY and CDR2 SVGEGT. V dropped 8 bases and J dropped 3 bases, with 19 bases sitting between them.

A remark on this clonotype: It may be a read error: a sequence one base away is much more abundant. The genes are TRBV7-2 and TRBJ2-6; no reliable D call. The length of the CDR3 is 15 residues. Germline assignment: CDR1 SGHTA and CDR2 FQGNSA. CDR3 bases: TGTGTCAGCAGACCAGCGAGCTCTGGGGCCAACGTCCTGACTTTC. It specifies CVSRPASSGANVLTF.

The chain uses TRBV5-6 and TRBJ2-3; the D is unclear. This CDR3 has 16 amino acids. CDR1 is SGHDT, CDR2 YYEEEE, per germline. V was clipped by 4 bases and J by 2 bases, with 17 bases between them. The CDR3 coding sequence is TGTGCCAGCAGCGCCCACTCTTTGAGGAACACAGATACGCAGTATTTT. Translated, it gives CASSAHSLRNTDTQYF.

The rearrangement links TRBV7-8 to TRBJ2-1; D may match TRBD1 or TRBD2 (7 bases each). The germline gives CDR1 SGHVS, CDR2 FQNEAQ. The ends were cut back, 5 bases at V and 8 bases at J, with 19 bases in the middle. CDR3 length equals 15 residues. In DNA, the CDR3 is TGTGCCAGCAGCCGGGGGAGGGGGCCGGGAGATGAGCAGTTCTTC. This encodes CASSRGRGPGDEQFF.

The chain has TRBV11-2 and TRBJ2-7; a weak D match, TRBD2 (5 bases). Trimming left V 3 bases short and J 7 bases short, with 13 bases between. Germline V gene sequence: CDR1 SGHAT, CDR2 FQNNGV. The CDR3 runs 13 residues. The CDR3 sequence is CASSFGRSGEQYV. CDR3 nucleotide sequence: TGTGCCAGCAGCTTTGGAAGGTCGGGGGAGCAGTACGTC.

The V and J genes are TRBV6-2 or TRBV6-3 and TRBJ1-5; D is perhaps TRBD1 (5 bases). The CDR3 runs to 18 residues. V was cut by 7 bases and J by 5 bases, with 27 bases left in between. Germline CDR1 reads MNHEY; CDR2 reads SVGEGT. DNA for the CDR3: TGTGCCAGCACCTCCCTCAGTATGCGGGGACCTCCACATCAGCCCCAGCATTTT. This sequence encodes CASTSLSMRGPPHQPQHF.

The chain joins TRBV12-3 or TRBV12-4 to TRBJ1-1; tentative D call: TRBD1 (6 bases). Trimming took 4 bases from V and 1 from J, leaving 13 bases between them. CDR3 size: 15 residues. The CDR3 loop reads CASSSSGARNTEAFF. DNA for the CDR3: TGTGCCAGCAGTTCCTCAGGGGCAAGGAACACTGAAGCTTTCTTT.

DNA of the CDR3: TGTGCCAGCAGCGTAAACTCTGGGGGTCAGGCCCAAGAGACCCAGTACTTC. This gives the protein CASSVNSGGQAQETQYF. The V and J genes are TRBV7-6 and TRBJ2-5, with D perhaps matching TRBD1 or TRBD2 (5 bases each). CDR3 length: 17 residues. CDR1 SGHVS and CDR2 FNYEAQ come from the germline V gene. Trimming left V 5 bases short and J 1 base short, with 20 bases between.